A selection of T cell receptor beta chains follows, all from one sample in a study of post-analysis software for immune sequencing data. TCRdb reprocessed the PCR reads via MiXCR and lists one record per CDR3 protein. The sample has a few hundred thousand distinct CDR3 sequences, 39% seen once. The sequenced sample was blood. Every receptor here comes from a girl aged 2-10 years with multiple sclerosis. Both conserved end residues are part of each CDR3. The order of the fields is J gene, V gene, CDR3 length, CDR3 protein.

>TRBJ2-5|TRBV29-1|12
CSVAGFVETQYF
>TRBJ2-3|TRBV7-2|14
CASSTTGSTDTQYF
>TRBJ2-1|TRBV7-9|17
CASSLIIRTSERFEQFF
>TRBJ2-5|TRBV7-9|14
CAGSFRGRQETQYF
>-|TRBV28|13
CASQRGGAETQYF
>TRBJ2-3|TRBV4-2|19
CASSQVAAGGQEFSGAQYF
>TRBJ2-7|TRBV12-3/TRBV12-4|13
CASSLPPRYEQYF
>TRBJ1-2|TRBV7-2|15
CASSPDRAANYGYTF
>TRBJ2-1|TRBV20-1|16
CSARIQVGVSYNEQFF
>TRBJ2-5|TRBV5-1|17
CTSSLGAAESIQETQYF
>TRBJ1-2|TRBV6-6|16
CASSYPNRASNYGYTF
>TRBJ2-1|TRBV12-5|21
CASGLSLGAVADIIAPNEQFF
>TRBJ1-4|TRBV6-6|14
CASSPRTGDEKLFF
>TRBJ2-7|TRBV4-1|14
CASSQGGVTYEQYF
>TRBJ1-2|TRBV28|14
CGTKLEIDTGGYTF
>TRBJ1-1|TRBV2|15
CASSLQGESGAEAFF
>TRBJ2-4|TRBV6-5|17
CASSSGGYQTSKNIQYF
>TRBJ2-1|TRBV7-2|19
CASSSLLGLAGARVGEQFF
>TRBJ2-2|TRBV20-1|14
CSLRRDSNTGELFF
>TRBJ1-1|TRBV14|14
CASSPQPMNTEAFF
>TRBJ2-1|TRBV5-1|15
CASSWTSGRFGEQFF
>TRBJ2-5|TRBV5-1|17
CASSLRLGTGGEETQYF
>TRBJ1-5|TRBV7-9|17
CASSEYRELDSNQPQHF
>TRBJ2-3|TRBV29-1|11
CSVRVASTQYF
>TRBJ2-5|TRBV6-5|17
CASSYSGQGALGETQYF
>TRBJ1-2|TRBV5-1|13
CASSLGSLGGYTF
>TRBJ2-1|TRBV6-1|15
CASSDEGRRYNEQFF
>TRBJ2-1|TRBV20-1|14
CSAFGLAGDDEQFF
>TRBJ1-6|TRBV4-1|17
CASSPSPSGHGSSPLHF
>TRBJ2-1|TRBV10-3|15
CAISVGGSSYNEQFF
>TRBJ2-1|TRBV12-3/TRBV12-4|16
CASTPFEGPLYNEQFF
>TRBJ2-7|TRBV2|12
CVPKDRENEQYF
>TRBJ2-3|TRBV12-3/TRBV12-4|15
CASSRGSGSTDAQYF
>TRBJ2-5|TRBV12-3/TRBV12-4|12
CTSSWSQETQYF
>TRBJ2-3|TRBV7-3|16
CASSLTRARGTDTQYF
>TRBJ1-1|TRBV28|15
CASSLFQGMNTEAFF
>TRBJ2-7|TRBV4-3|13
CASSLYRRDEQYF
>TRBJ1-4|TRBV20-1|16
CSASPGTGWSNKKLFF
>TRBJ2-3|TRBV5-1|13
CASSSLSTDTQYF
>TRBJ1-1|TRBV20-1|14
CSDYTRDRLSEAFF
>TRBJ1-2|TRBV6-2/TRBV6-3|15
CASEIGTVANYGYTF
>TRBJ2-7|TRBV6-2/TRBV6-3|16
CASSYSSRVVSYEQYF
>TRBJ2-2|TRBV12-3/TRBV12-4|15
CASSPRGMNTGELFF
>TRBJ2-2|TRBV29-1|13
CSVDRADTGELFF
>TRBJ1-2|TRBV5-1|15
CASSLDLAGRFSYTF
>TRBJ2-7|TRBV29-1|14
CSVELTGQTYEQYF
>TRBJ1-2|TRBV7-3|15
CAGSASRDRAYGYTF
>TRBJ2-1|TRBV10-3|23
CAISESALPTPNVRALVGNEQFF
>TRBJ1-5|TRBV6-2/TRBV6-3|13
CASSYDSNQPQHF